The 2 T cell receptor beta chains reported below all come from one sample, sequenced in a study of a mutant IDH1 vaccine in newly diagnosed glioma. Clones were read by immunoSEQ multiplex PCR, and TCRdb kept only the in-frame ones, dropping some. The table includes roughly 34,000 clones, over 75% detected once. Time point described: week 47, end of study. In the vaccine, a single dose held 300 ug of the mutant IDH1 20-mer peptide, along with topical imiquimod. These receptors are not linked to any known antigen. The material was PBMCs, obtained from a glioma patient whose treatment included an IDH1 peptide vaccine. The receptors come from a woman between 40 and 50 years old with glioma.

This chain uses TRBV9 with TRBJ1-1; 7 nucleotides line up with TRBD1. The CDR3 covers 14 residues. Trimming cost V 2 bases and J 4 bases; bases outside gene matches: 5. The germline gives CDR1 SGDLS, CDR2 YYNGEE. CDR3 residues: CASSVRQGRTEAFF. The CDR3 bases are TGTGCCAGCAGCGTTAGACAGGGTCGCACTGAAGCTTTCTTT.

CDR3 DNA: TGCGCCAGCAGCTTGATGGACAGTATGAACACTGAAGCTTTCTTT. Protein sequence: CASSLMDSMNTEAFF. This chain joins TRBV5-1 and TRBJ1-1; a possible D gene is TRBD1 (6 bases). The length of the CDR3 is 15 residues. V was trimmed by 1 base and J by 0 bases, leaving 10 bases between them. Germline loops: CDR1 SGHRS, CDR2 YFSETQ. Combining the CDR3 with reference TRBV5-1 and TRBJ1-1 gives the whole variable domain KAGVTQTPRYLIKTRGQQVTLSCSPISGHRSVSWYQQTPGQGLQFLFEYFSETQRNKGNFPGRFSGRQFSNSRSEMNVSTLELGDSALYLCASSLMDSMNTEAFFGQGTRLTVV.